The source of this T cell receptor (beta chain) is a study of beta chain features in type 1 diabetes. Study-level information: Patients looked much like healthy donors when it came to age, gender and cell yields.

About this clone itself: Its antigen is undetermined.

Study-wide points: It was possible that PCR favored shorter templates, equally so in patients and controls.

What was sequenced were expressed TCRB transcripts, since all of the isolated RNA had been reverse transcribed. Using immunoSEQ multiplex PCR, the repertoire was profiled, and TCRdb retains in-frame clones only, with some absent. Here the sample spans tens of thousands of clones, 30% to 35% being singletons. The V gene lost 1 base and the J gene lost 2 bases, with 14 bases spanning the gap. Germline CDR1 is SGHTA and CDR2 is FQGTGA. This CDR3 spans 17 amino acids. The rearrangement uses TRBV7-3 and TRBJ2-2; D uncertain. The sequence was obtained from a woman between 18 and 30 years old in good health. Material for sequencing was stem cell memory CD4+ T cells from blood. The chain's CDR3 is CASSLKPLAVNTGELFF. CDR3 DNA: TGTGCCAGCAGCTTAAAACCCCTCGCGGTTAACACCGGGGAGCTGTTTTTT.